The clone carrying this TCR beta chain occurred many times. Genes and germline come from the mouse. The read finishes 4 residues shy of the CDR3 end, and the germline J gene is used to complete it. This entry belongs to a study of CD8+ T cells in alopecia areata. The V gene end was trimmed by 5 bases and the J gene end by 0 bases; junction bases not matched to a gene: 7. CDR1 is NNHDY, CDR2 SYVADS, per germline. This CDR3 spans 16 amino acids. cDNA serving as the sequencing template came from extracted, reverse transcribed RNA. Some clones are missing from TCRdb's copy, which holds only in-frame ones; the method was immunoSEQ multiplex PCR. Recorded here are around 100,000 clones, with no singletons, and the ten leading clones hold roughly a fifth.

Sequencing used lesional skin. The chain employs TRBV13-3 and TRBJ2-1, with 8 positions matching TRBD2. This sequence originates from a C3H/HeJ mouse with alopecia areata. For this strain, the MHC haplotype corresponds to H2-k. The CDR3 protein is CASRGVTGDNYAEQFF. Incomplete CDR3 DNA: TGTGCCAGCAGGGGGGTGACTGGGGATAACTATGCT.